The T cell receptor beta chain described here comes from a study of blood T cell repertoires in COVID-19. Overall study context: There were acute and convalescent COVID-19 samples, and they came from the United States, Italy and Spain. T cells, B-cell-depleted T cells, or PBMCs provided the cDNA or gDNA that served as material.

Seattle cases were enrolled at active infection and followed longitudinally. V dropped 9 bases and J dropped 4 bases, with 16 bases sitting between them. The CDR3 extends over 13 amino acids. Germline lookup yields CDR1 ENHRY and CDR2 SYGVKD. Authors' analysis steps: Amplification of reference gene primers provided the estimated nucleated cell counts. This table comes from immunoSEQ multiplex PCR, and its TCRdb copy is limited to in-frame clones, with some not included. Clone size and V and J calls were adopted from that table, with D and trimming inferred from the DNA. Of nearly 50,000 clones in the sample, under 90% were seen once.

The chain is built from TRBV10-3 and TRBJ2-7, with a possible D match to TRBD2 (6 bases). The sample consisted of peripheral blood. The source of this sequence is a woman over 75 with COVID-19, enrolled during active disease. CDR3 DNA: TGTGCCATGTCCCGGGACTTAAGATACGAGCAGTACTTC. Translation gives CAMSRDLRYEQYF.